A single sample is the source of the 17 T cell receptor beta chains below, sequenced in a study of T-cell memory formation after mild COVID-19. MiXCR, run by TCRdb on the 5' RACE reads, gives a single entry per CDR3 protein. The sample records 300,000 or so distinct CDR3 sequences, 15% to 20% being singletons. What was sequenced was PBMCs or a T cell subset sorted from them (not recorded which). Receptors originate from a man aged 18-30 years who had mild COVID-19 (a few samples of this study predate the infection). Cell type and time point are not known.

The V gene is TRBV4-1, the J gene TRBJ2-1; a possible D gene is TRBD1 (5 bases). The CDR3 sequence is 17 residues long. Germline CDR1 reads MGHRA; CDR2 reads YSYEKL. V was shortened by 6 bases and J by 5 bases, with 23 bases between the two germline ends. CDR3 coding DNA: TGCGCCAGCAGTCCTAGGAAGGACACCGACAATAACAATGAGCAGTTCTTC. Amino acids: CASSPRKDTDNNNEQFF.

J is TRBJ2-5 and V is TRBV11-2, with 10 nucleotides matching TRBD2. The germline V gene has CDR1 SGHAT and CDR2 FQNNGV. This CDR3 region has 17 residues. The V and J ends lost 3 bases and 3 bases, in that order; junction bases with no gene match: 10. The CDR3 DNA follows: TGTGCCAGCAGCTTGGGGCTAGCGGGGGACACCGAAGAGACCCAGTACTTC. This gives the protein CASSLGLAGDTEETQYF.

The V and J genes are TRBV5-5 and TRBJ2-7; D not certain. V shed 2 bases and J shed 7 bases, with 19 bases lying between them. The germline CDR1 and CDR2 sequences are SGHKS and YYEKEE (reference sequence). The CDR3 is 15 amino acids. The CDR3 reads CASSFLGQPTIEQYF. CDR3 nucleotide sequence: TGTGCCAGCAGCTTTTTGGGCCAACCTACGATTGAGCAGTACTTC.

There are a few counts of this clonotype. The chain joins TRBV2 to TRBJ2-1, with D possibly matching TRBD2 (6 bases). This CDR3 comprises 14 residues. Deletions cut 6 bases from V and 7 bases from J, with 16 bases between. Germline CDR1 and CDR2: SNHLY and FYNNEI. The CDR3 sequence: CASSRLRRVNEQFF. The DNA for the CDR3 is TGTGCCAGCAGCAGACTTCGGAGGGTGAATGAGCAGTTCTTC.

This clonotype was counted ten times or more. The gene calls are TRBV29-1 and TRBJ2-3; a possible D gene is TRBD1 (6 bases). With 6 bases removed from V and 3 bases from J, the gap between germline ends came to 13 bases. The CDR3 is 13 residues long. Germline CDR1 and CDR2: SQVTM and ANQGSEA. The CDR3 protein is CSVPGENTDTQYF. CDR3 nucleotides: TGCAGCGTGCCAGGGGAAAATACAGATACGCAGTATTTT.

The CDR3 loop reads CATARENTEAFF. As DNA, the CDR3 is TGTGCCACGGCGAGGGAGAACACTGAAGCTTTCTTT. The rearrangement uses TRBV24-1 and TRBJ1-1; D is unclear. Germline V lookup: CDR1 KGHDR, CDR2 SFDVKD. V lost 10 bases, J lost 1 base, and 9 bases lay in between. The CDR3 spans 12 residues.

The V and J genes are TRBV7-2 and TRBJ2-1, with TRBD2 as a possible D gene (7 bases). The CDR3 contains 19 residues. The ends were cut back, 2 bases at V and 0 bases at J, with 20 bases in the middle. Per the germline V gene, CDR1 is SGHTA and CDR2 is FQGNSA. As DNA, the CDR3 is TGTGCCAGCAGCTTAAAGCGGGACATCATGGGAAGCTCCTACAATGAGCAGTTCTTC. This sequence encodes CASSLKRDIMGSSYNEQFF.

The DNA of the CDR3 is TGTGCCAGCAGTGACACCGACCAAGAGACCCAGTACTTC. It translates to CASSDTDQETQYF. J is TRBJ2-5 and V is TRBV2, with D unclear. CDR1 and CDR2 from the germline V gene are SNHLY and FYNNEI. The germline V and J ends were trimmed by 3 bases and 0 bases, with 5 bases remaining between them. This CDR3 spans 13 amino acids.

This clonotype was observed a handful of times. This chain joins TRBV9 and TRBJ1-2; the D is unclear. CDR3 length: 15 amino acids. CDR1 and CDR2 from the germline V gene are SGDLS and YYNGEE. V lost 4 bases to trimming and J lost 2 bases, with 15 bases between them. CDR3 region: CASSPQEGRNYGYTF. CDR3 coding DNA: TGTGCCAGCAGCCCCCAGGAGGGCAGGAACTATGGCTACACCTTC.

The genes are TRBV6-6 and TRBJ2-6; D is perhaps TRBD2 (5 bases). Germline assignment: CDR1 MNHNY and CDR2 SVGAGI (reference sequence). V was pared by 2 bases and J by 0 bases, with 5 bases between. The length of the CDR3 is 15 residues. The CDR3 sequence is CASSYRGSGANVLTF. In DNA, the CDR3 is TGTGCCAGCAGTTACCGGGGCTCTGGGGCCAACGTCCTGACTTTC.

This clonotype has a handful of counts. The chain combines TRBV4-1 with TRBJ1-1; 7 bases are a match to TRBD1. The CDR3 totals 14 residues. Germline CDR1 MGHRA, CDR2 YSYEKL. With 5 bases clipped from V and 8 bases from J, the junction kept 11 bases outside the gene matches. CDR3 loop: CASSLTGTATEAFF. In DNA, the CDR3 is TGCGCCAGCAGCTTAACCGGGACAGCTACCGAAGCTTTCTTT.

This clonotype appeared a single time. This sequence joins TRBV9 and TRBJ2-2, with TRBD2 as a possible D gene (6 bases). Germline V gene lookup returns CDR1 SGDLS and CDR2 YYNGEE. V dropped 2 bases and J dropped 0 bases, with 8 bases sitting between them. The CDR3 totals 15 residues. The CDR3 DNA sequence: TGTGCCAGCAGCGTTAGCGGCGCGAACACCGGGGAGCTGTTTTTT. It translates to CASSVSGANTGELFF.

The rearrangement links TRBV7-3 to TRBJ2-5, with D possibly matching TRBD2 (6 bases). Germline assignment: CDR1 SGHTA and CDR2 FQGTGA. Between the trimmed V and J ends, which lost 2 bases and 3 bases, there was a span of 13 bases. The CDR3 totals 15 residues. The chain's CDR3 is CASSLDAGWEETQYF. The DNA for the CDR3 is TGTGCCAGCAGCTTAGATGCGGGGTGGGAAGAGACCCAGTACTTC.

This clonotype has more than one count but fewer than ten. The rearrangement links TRBV20-1 to TRBJ1-2; 7 positions match TRBD1. Trimming cost V 6 bases and J 8 bases; bases outside gene matches: 15. Germline assignment: CDR1 DFQATT and CDR2 SNEGSKA (reference sequence). This CDR3 has 14 amino acids. CDR3 bases: TGCAGTGCCCCGAAGGCGGGACAGTCGGGCGGCTACACCTTC. Translating it yields CSAPKAGQSGGYTF.

This clonotype was seen a few times. The V gene is TRBV18, the J gene TRBJ1-2; no clear D. Germline CDR1 is KGHSH and CDR2 is LQKENI. V was pared by 3 bases and J by 3 bases, with 11 bases between. The CDR3 is made up of 14 amino acids. The CDR3 reads CASSPPGIDYGYTF. The DNA of the CDR3 is TGTGCCAGCTCACCCCCGGGAATCGACTATGGCTACACCTTC.

The chain links TRBV20-1 to TRBJ2-5, with 12 bases that match TRBD2. V was pared by 3 bases and J by 2 bases, with 4 bases of the junction left unmatched. Germline-derived CDR1 and CDR2 are DFQATT and SNEGSKA (reference sequence). The CDR3 has 15 amino acids. CDR3 loop: CSASASGGVQETQYF. CDR3 bases: TGCAGTGCTAGCGCTAGCGGGGGGGTACAAGAGACCCAGTACTTC.

This sequence joins TRBV7-9 and TRBJ2-1; no clear D gene. This CDR3 has 15 amino acids. V was pared by 5 bases and J by 8 bases, with 19 bases between. From germline, CDR1 is SEHNR and CDR2 FQNEAQ (reference sequence). CDR3 protein: CASSPHGLKTDEQFF. CDR3 DNA: TGTGCCAGCAGCCCGCACGGGCTCAAAACCGATGAGCAGTTCTTC.